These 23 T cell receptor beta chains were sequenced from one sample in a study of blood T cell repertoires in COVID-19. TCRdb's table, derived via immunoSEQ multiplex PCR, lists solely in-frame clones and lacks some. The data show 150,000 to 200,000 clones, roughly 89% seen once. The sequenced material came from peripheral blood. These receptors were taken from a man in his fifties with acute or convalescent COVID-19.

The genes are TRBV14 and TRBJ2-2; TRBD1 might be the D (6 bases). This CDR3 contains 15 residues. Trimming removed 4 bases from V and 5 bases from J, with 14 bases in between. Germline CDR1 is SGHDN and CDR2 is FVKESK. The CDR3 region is CASSPDRFGTGELFF. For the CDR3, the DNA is TGTGCCAGCAGCCCTGACAGGTTCGGGACCGGGGAGCTGTTTTTT.

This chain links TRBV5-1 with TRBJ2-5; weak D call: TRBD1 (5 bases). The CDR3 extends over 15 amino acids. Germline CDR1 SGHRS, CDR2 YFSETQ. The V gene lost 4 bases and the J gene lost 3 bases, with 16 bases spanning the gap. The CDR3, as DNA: TGCGCCAGCAGCCCTCCGACAGTAAGGGAAGAGACCCAGTACTTC. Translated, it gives CASSPPTVREETQYF.

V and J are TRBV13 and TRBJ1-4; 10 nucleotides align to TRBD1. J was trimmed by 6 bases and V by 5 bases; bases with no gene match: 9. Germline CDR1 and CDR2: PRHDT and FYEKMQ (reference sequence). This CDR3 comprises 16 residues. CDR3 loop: CASSRFVGTGDEKLFF. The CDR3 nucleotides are TGTGCCAGCAGCAGATTTGTCGGGACAGGGGATGAAAAACTGTTTTTT.

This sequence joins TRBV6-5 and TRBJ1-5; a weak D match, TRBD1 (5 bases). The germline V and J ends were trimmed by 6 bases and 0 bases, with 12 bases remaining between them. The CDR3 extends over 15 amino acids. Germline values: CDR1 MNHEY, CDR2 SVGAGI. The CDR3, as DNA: TGTGCCAGCAGGTTGACAGTGGCTAGCAATCAGCCCCAGCATTTT. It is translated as CASRLTVASNQPQHF.

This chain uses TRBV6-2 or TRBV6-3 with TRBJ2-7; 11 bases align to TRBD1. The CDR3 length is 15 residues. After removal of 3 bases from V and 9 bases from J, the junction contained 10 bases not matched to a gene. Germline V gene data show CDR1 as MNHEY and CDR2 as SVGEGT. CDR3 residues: CASSYEGQGAFWQYF. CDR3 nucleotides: TGTGCCAGCAGTTATGAAGGACAGGGGGCTTTTTGGCAGTACTTC.

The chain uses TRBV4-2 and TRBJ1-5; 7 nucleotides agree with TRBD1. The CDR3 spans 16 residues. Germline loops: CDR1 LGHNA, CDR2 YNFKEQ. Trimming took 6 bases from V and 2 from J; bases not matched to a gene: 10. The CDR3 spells CASSRSQGDRNQPQHF. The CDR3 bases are TGTGCCAGCAGTCGCTCTCAGGGGGACCGCAATCAGCCCCAGCATTTT.

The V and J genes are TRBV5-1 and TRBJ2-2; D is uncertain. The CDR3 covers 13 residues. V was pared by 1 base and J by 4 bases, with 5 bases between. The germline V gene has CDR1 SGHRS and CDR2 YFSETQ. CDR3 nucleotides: TGCGCCAGCAGCTTGTTCGGCACCGGGGAGCTGTTTTTT. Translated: CASSLFGTGELFF.

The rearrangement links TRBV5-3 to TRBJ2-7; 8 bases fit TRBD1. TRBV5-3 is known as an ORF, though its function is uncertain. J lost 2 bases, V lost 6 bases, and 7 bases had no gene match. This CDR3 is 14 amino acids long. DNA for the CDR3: TGTGCCAGAAATCCGGGACAGGAACCCTACGAGCAGTACTTC. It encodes CARNPGQEPYEQYF.

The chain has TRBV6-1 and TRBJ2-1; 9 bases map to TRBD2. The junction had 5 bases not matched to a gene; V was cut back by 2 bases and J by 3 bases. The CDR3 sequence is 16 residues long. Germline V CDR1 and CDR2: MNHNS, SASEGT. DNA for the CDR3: TGTGCCAGCAGTGAACGGGTTAGCGGGGGCTACAATGAGCAGTTCTTC. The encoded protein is CASSERVSGGYNEQFF.

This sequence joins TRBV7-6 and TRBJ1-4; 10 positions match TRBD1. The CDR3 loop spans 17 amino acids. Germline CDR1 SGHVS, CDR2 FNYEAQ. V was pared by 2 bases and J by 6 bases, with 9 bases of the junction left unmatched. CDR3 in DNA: TGTGCCAGCAGCTTAAACCCCCCTGGACAGGGGGATGAAAAACTGTTTTTT. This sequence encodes CASSLNPPGQGDEKLFF.

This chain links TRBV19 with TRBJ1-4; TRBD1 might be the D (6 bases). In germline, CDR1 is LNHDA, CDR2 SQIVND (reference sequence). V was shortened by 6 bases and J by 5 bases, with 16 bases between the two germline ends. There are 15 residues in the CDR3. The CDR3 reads CASRDSRGANEKLFF. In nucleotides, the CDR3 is TGTGCCAGTAGGGACTCCAGGGGTGCGAATGAAAAACTGTTTTTT.

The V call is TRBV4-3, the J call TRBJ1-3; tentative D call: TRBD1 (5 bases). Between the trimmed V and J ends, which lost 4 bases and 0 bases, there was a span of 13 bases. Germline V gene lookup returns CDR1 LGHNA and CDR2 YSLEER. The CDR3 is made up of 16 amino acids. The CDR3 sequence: CASSPLGGTSGNTIYF. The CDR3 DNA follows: TGCGCCAGCAGCCCCCTCGGGGGAACCTCTGGAAACACCATATATTTT.

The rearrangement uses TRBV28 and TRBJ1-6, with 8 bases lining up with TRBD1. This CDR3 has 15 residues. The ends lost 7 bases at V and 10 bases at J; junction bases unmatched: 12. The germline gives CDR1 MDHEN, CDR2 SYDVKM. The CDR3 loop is CASNPRGRPTSPLHF. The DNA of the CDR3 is TGTGCCAGCAACCCCAGGGGGCGTCCGACCTCACCCCTCCACTTT. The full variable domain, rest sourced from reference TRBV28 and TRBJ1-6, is DVKVTQSSRYLVKRTGEKVFLECVQDMDHENMFWYRQDPGLGLRLIYFSYDVKMKEKGDIPEGYSVSREKKERFSLILESASTNQTSMYLCASNPRGRPTSPLHFGNGTRLTVT.

CDR3 sequence: CAWSVPRSSSGNTIYF. The CDR3 region has the DNA TGTGCCTGGAGTGTACCTCGCTCGAGCTCTGGAAACACCATATATTTT. This rearrangement joins TRBV30 to TRBJ1-3; D not certain. Trimming took 0 bases from V and 0 from J, leaving 12 bases between them. CDR3 size: 16 residues. Per germline, CDR1 GTSNPN and CDR2 SVGIG (reference sequence).

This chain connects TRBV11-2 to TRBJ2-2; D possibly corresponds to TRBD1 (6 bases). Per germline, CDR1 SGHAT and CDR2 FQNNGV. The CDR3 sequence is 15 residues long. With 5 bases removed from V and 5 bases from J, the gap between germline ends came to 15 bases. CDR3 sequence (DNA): TGTGCCAGCAGCCTGGGGCAGGGGCGTACCGGGGAGCTGTTTTTT. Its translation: CASSLGQGRTGELFF.

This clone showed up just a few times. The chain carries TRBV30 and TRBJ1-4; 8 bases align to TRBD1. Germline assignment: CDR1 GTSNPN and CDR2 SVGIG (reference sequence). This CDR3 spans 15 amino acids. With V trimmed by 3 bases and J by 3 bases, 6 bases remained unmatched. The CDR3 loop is CAWRPKTGANEKLFF. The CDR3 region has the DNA TGTGCCTGGAGGCCAAAGACAGGGGCTAATGAAAAACTGTTTTTT.

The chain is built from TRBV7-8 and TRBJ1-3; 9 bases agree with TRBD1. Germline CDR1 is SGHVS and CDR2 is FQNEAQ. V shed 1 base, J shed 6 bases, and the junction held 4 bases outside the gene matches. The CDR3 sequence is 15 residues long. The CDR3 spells CASSLEQGAINTIYF. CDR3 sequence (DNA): TGTGCCAGCAGCTTAGAACAGGGGGCCATAAACACCATATATTTT.

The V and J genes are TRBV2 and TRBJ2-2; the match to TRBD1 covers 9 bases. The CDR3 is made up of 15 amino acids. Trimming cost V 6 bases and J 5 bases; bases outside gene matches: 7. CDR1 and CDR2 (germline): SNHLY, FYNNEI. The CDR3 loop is CASRAQGARTGELFF. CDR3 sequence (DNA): TGTGCCAGCAGAGCACAGGGGGCGAGGACCGGGGAGCTGTTTTTT.

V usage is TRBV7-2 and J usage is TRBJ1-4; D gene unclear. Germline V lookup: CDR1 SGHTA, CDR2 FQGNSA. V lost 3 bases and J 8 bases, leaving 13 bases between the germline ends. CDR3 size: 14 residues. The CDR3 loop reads CASSFGHFGEKLFF. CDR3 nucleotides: TGTGCCAGCAGCTTCGGCCATTTCGGGGAAAAACTGTTTTTT.

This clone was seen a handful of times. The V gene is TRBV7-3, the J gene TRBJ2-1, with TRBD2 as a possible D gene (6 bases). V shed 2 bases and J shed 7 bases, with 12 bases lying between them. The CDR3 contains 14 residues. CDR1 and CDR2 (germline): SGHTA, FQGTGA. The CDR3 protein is CASSLAGSGNEQFF. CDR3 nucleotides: TGTGCCAGCAGCTTAGCCGGGAGTGGTAATGAGCAGTTCTTC.

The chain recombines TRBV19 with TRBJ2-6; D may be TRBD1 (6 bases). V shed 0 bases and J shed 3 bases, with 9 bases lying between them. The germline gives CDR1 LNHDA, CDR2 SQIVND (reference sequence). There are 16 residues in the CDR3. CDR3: CASSIDWGRGANVLTF. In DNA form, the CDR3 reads TGTGCCAGTAGTATAGACTGGGGGCGTGGGGCCAACGTCCTGACTTTC.

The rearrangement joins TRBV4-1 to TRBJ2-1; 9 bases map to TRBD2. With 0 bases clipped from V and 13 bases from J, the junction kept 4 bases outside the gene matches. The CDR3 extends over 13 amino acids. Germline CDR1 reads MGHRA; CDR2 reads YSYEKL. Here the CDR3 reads CASSQDLRGGQFF. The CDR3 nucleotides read TGCGCCAGCAGCCAAGATTTGCGGGGGGGACAGTTCTTC.

The CDR3 nucleotides are TGCGCCAGCAGCACGGGGGACAGCTCCTACGAGCAGTACTTC. This codes for CASSTGDSSYEQYF. The V and J genes are TRBV5-1 and TRBJ2-7; TRBD1 might be the D (7 bases). Germline CDR1 is SGHRS and CDR2 is YFSETQ. The V and J ends lost 4 bases and 0 bases respectively, with 11 bases between them. This CDR3 region has 14 residues. The variable domain in full, with the rest retrieved from reference TRBV5-1 and TRBJ2-7, is KAGVTQTPRYLIKTRGQQVTLSCSPISGHRSVSWYQQTPGQGLQFLFEYFSETQRNKGNFPGRFSGRQFSNSRSEMNVSTLELGDSALYLCASSTGDSSYEQYFGPGTRLTVT.